One sample yielded the 12 T cell receptor beta chains listed below, sequenced in a study of T cell repertoires in cytomegalovirus infection. TCRdb processed the reads anew with MiXCR; each CDR3 protein has one entry. This table has about 200,000 distinct CDR3 sequences, about a tenth appearing once. What was sequenced was PBMCs. The source of these receptors is a human donor in good health (CMV status not recorded). Some clones in this sample may be carry-over from other donors' samples.

The chain links TRBV2 to TRBJ2-5; 9 bases are shared with TRBD1. Germline-derived CDR1 and CDR2 are SNHLY and FYNNEI. V was pared by 7 bases and J by 4 bases, with 7 bases of the junction left unmatched. The CDR3 is 14 residues long. CDR3 sequence: CASTRDRDAETQYF. Here the CDR3 DNA reads TGTGCCAGCACCCGGGACAGGGATGCAGAGACCCAGTACTTC.

The genes are TRBV5-1 and TRBJ1-5; D possibly corresponds to TRBD1 (5 bases). The CDR3 covers 14 residues. Trimming cost V 4 bases and J 7 bases, with 15 bases left between them. Germline V gene sequence: CDR1 SGHRS, CDR2 YFSETQ. The CDR3 here is CASSANMGGQPQHF. In nucleotides, the CDR3 is TGCGCCAGCAGCGCAAACATGGGGGGACAGCCCCAGCATTTT.

The table lists this clonotype with many counts. The chain employs TRBV7-2 and TRBJ1-5; no clear D gene. Looked up from germline, CDR1 is SGHTA and CDR2 is FQGNSA. Trimming pared 5 bases from V and 3 bases from J, leaving 14 bases between. The CDR3 is made up of 15 amino acids. This CDR3 is CASSPSTRLNQPQHF. The CDR3 DNA follows: TGTGCCAGCAGCCCCTCGACAAGACTCAATCAGCCCCAGCATTTT.

This clonotype appeared a few times. The chain links TRBV6-4 to TRBJ2-5; TRBD2 is a possible D gene (6 bases). The CDR3 has 15 residues. The germline gives CDR1 MRHNA, CDR2 SNTAGT. Trimming took 3 bases from V and 2 from J, leaving 13 bases between them. The CDR3 DNA is TGTGCCAGCAGTGAATCGACTAGGGGTCAAGAGACCCAGTACTTC. Translated, it gives CASSESTRGQETQYF.

This clonotype was counted at least ten times. The rearrangement links TRBV7-2 to TRBJ1-1; D uncertain. Between the trimmed V and J ends, which lost 5 bases and 6 bases, there was a span of 22 bases. The CDR3 contains 16 residues. CDR1 and CDR2 from the germline V gene are SGHTA and FQGNSA. In nucleotides, the CDR3 is TGTGCCAGCAGCCTCGAGCCATTGGAGCTGATTGCTGAAGCTTTCTTT. It codes for CASSLEPLELIAEAFF.

This clonotype was recorded at least ten times. The chain carries TRBV19 and TRBJ2-5, with 10 bases identical to TRBD2. Germline CDR1 reads LNHDA; CDR2 reads SQIVND (reference sequence). The CDR3 is 14 residues long. The ends lost 5 bases at V and 5 bases at J; junction bases unmatched: 5. CDR3 sequence: CASSSLAGVETQYF. In DNA, the CDR3 is TGTGCCAGTAGTTCCCTAGCGGGAGTGGAGACCCAGTACTTC.

The V call is TRBV19, the J call TRBJ1-5, with a tentative D call TRBD1 (6 bases). CDR1 is LNHDA, CDR2 SQIVND, per germline (reference sequence). V dropped 7 bases and J dropped 4 bases, with 17 bases sitting between them. The CDR3 is 15 residues long. DNA of the CDR3: TGTGCCAGTACGGGGGCAGGGGCGGTGAATCAGCCCCAGCATTTT. This codes for CASTGAGAVNQPQHF.

The table lists this clonotype with a few counts. The chain combines TRBV7-9 with TRBJ2-1; D tentatively reads TRBD1 or TRBD2 (5 bases each). The CDR3 is 16 residues long. With 5 bases removed from V and 1 base from J, the gap between germline ends came to 15 bases. Germline assignment: CDR1 SEHNR and CDR2 FQNEAQ (reference sequence). The CDR3 DNA follows: TGTGCCAGCAGCATAGGGACGGGCGGATCCTACAATGAGCAGTTCTTC. Amino acids: CASSIGTGGSYNEQFF.

This clonotype was picked up many times. The chain combines TRBV25-1 with TRBJ1-2; 8 bases are shared with TRBD1. Per the germline V gene, CDR1 is MGHDK and CDR2 is SYGVNS. With 8 bases clipped from V and 2 bases from J, the junction kept 13 bases outside the gene matches. The CDR3 loop spans 16 amino acids. The CDR3 DNA reads TGTGCCAGCCGCGCTAATAATCCAGGGGGCAACTATGGCTACACCTTC. Translation gives CASRANNPGGNYGYTF.

This clonotype has a count of ten or more. This sequence joins TRBV7-8 and TRBJ1-2; D may be TRBD1 (6 bases). Germline CDR1 SGHVS, CDR2 FQNEAQ. The CDR3 contains 15 residues. Between the trimmed V and J ends, which lost 1 base and 2 bases, there was a span of 11 bases. The CDR3 protein is CASSLGLTGNYGYTF. Written as DNA, the CDR3 is TGTGCCAGCAGCTTAGGCCTGACAGGAAACTATGGCTACACCTTC.

The chain uses TRBV3-1 and TRBJ2-2; D remains unclear. The CDR3 is made up of 14 amino acids. From germline, CDR1 is LGHDT and CDR2 YNNKEL (reference sequence). Trimming left V 4 bases short and J 5 bases short, with 11 bases between. CDR3 sequence (DNA): TGTGCCAGCAGCCCCCAGAGGCCTACCGGGGAGCTGTTTTTT. Amino acids: CASSPQRPTGELFF.

CDR3 in amino acids: CASSPTGRGGSDEQFF. Written as DNA, the CDR3 is TGTGCCAGCAGCCCTACGGGGCGGGGGGGCTCGGATGAGCAGTTCTTC. The chain has TRBV3-1 and TRBJ2-1; 9 nucleotides line up with TRBD2. Germline V gene sequence: CDR1 LGHDT, CDR2 YNNKEL (reference sequence). Trimming took 4 bases from V and 8 from J; bases not matched to a gene: 12. The CDR3 has 16 amino acids.